This TCR beta chain was retrieved from a study of technical replicates of blood from several donors. Repertoires were generated with immunoSEQ multiplex PCR, while TCRdb's copy carries only in-frame clones and drops some. The table lists under 90,000 clones, 96% of them singletons, with 0.2% in the top ten. The CDR3 consists of 16 residues. The germline V gene encodes CDR1 MGHDK and CDR2 SYGVNS. After removal of 4 bases from V and 4 bases from J, the junction contained 5 bases not matched to a gene. The source is a human donor in good health. This chain joins TRBV25-1 and TRBJ2-3; TRBD2 matches 13 bases. Sequences were obtained from T cells isolated from PBMCs. CDR3 sequence reads: CASSVLAGGPSDTQYF. CDR3 coding DNA: TGTGCCAGCAGTGTACTAGCGGGAGGGCCCTCAGATACGCAGTATTTT. The full variable domain, in which reference TRBV25-1 and TRBJ2-3 provide the parts outside the CDR3, is EADIYQTPRYLVIGTGKKITLECSQTMGHDKMYWYQQDPGMELHLIHYSYGVNSTEKGDLSSESTVSRIRTEHFPLTLESARPSHTSQYLCASSVLAGGPSDTQYFGPGTRLTVL.